Detailed here is one TCR beta chain. PCR amplification relied on 60 Vbeta primers (plus 13 Jbeta primers). TCRdb's copy holds only in-frame clones and misses some; the assay was immunoSEQ multiplex PCR. The repertoire holds about 98,000 clones, with about 76% as singletons. This entry comes from a study of cytomegalovirus exposure and HLA in healthy donors. This CDR3 region has 14 residues. Germline assignment: CDR1 SGHKS and CDR2 YYEKEE (reference sequence). The V and J ends lost 4 bases and 7 bases, in that order; junction bases with no gene match: 8. The receptor's source is a human donor in good health. V is TRBV5-5 and J is TRBJ1-1; 9 positions agree with TRBD1. Sequenced input: PBMCs. The CDR3: CASSRRDRDSEAFF. CDR3 DNA sequence: TGTGCCAGCAGCCGCCGGGACAGGGATAGTGAAGCTTTCTTT.